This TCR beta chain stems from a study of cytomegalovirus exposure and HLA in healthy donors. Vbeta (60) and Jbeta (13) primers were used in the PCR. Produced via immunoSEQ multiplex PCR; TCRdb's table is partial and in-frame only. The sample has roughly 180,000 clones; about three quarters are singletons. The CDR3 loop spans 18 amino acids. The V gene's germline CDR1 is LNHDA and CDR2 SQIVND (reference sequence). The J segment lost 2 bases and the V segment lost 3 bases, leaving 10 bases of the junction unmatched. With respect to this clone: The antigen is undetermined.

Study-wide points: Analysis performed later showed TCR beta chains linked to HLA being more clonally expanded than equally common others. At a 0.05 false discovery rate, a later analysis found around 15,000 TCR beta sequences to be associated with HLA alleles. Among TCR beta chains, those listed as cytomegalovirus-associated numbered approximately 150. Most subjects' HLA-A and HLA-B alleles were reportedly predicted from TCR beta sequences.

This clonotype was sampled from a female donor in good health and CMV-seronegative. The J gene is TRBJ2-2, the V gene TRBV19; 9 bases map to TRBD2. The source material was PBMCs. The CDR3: CASSIVPSGAVNTGELFF. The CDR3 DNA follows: TGTGCCAGTAGTATCGTACCTAGCGGGGCGGTAAACACCGGGGAGCTGTTTTTT. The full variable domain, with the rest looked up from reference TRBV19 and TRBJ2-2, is DGGITQSPKYLFRKEGQNVTLSCEQNLNHDAMYWYRQDPGQGLRLIYYSQIVNDFQKGDIAEGYSVSREKKESFPLTVTSAQKNPTAFYLCASSIVPSGAVNTGELFFGEGSRLTVL.